What follows are 8 T cell receptor beta chains derived from one specimen sequenced in a study of blood T cell repertoires in COVID-19. The protocol was immunoSEQ multiplex PCR, while the TCRdb copy is restricted to in-frame clones and leaves out a portion. Among 12,000 or so clones, approximately 85% were seen once, and the ten largest hold approximately 5%. The sequencing sample was made of peripheral blood. The receptors were gathered from a human donor in a cohort sampled during active COVID-19.

The table lists this clone with a count of one. The CDR3 here is CASGGSGGMNSPLHF. DNA for the CDR3: TGTGCCAGCGGTGGTTCGGGGGGAATGAATTCACCCCTCCACTTT. The chain carries TRBV2 and TRBJ1-6, with D maybe TRBD1 (5 bases). In germline, CDR1 is SNHLY, CDR2 FYNNEI. Trimming shortened V by 8 bases and J by 7 bases, and 18 bases separated the two germline ends. This CDR3 region has 15 residues.

The chain links TRBV28 to TRBJ1-3; 10 nucleotides align to TRBD1. Trimming removed 3 bases from V and 4 bases from J; junction bases left unmatched: 15. CDR3 length equals 19 residues. Germline V gene lookup returns CDR1 MDHEN and CDR2 SYDVKM. The CDR3 sequence: CASSFLKGQGVKRGNTIYF. CDR3 nucleotide sequence: TGTGCCAGCAGTTTTTTAAAAGGACAGGGGGTCAAGCGAGGAAACACCATATATTTT.

The chain uses TRBV25-1 and TRBJ1-3; unclear D gene. The V end lost 7 bases, the J end lost 0 bases, and 16 bases lay between the germline ends. In germline, CDR1 is MGHDK, CDR2 SYGVNS. The length of the CDR3 is 16 residues. Here the CDR3 DNA reads TGTGCCAGCACTCGAGGTCAGACCAGCTCTGGAAACACCATATATTTT. Protein sequence: CASTRGQTSSGNTIYF.

The rearrangement uses TRBV10-1 and TRBJ2-3, with D perhaps matching TRBD2 (5 bases). Trimming left V 2 bases short and J 2 bases short, with 11 bases between. This CDR3 comprises 15 residues. CDR1 is WNHNN and CDR2 is SYGVQD in the germline V gene (reference sequence). The CDR3 nucleotides read TGCGCCAGCAGTGAGGTGGCTAGCCACACAGATACGCAGTATTTT. Translating gives CASSEVASHTDTQYF.

Of note for this clone: Other DNA sequences in this sample translate to the same CDR3. The CDR3 reads CASSLDRGTYEQYF. The CDR3 coding sequence is TGTGCCAGCAGTCTCGACAGGGGTACCTACGAGCAGTACTTC. This chain joins TRBV27 and TRBJ2-7; 8 bases are shared with TRBD1. Trimming at V came to 5 bases and at J to 2 bases, leaving 5 bases not matched to a gene. The CDR3 is made up of 14 amino acids. Germline V gene lookup returns CDR1 MNHEY and CDR2 SMNVEV (reference sequence).

The gene calls are TRBV4-1 and TRBJ1-5; 7 bases line up with TRBD1. The CDR3 consists of 16 residues. Per the germline V gene, CDR1 is MGHRA and CDR2 is YSYEKL. The junction had 9 bases not matched to a gene; V was cut back by 1 base and J by 6 bases. In DNA, the CDR3 is TGCGCCAGCAGCCAAGGGACAGGAAGAGGAGTTCAGCCCCAGCATTTT. The encoded protein is CASSQGTGRGVQPQHF.

The chain uses TRBV18 and TRBJ2-2, with 9 bases identical to TRBD1. The CDR3 contains 15 residues. CDR1 is KGHSH and CDR2 is LQKENI in the germline V gene. The V segment lost 6 bases and the J segment 1 base; nucleotides outside the gene matches: 3. CDR3 DNA: TGTGCCAGCTCGCTGGGACAGGGGAACACCGGGGAGCTGTTTTTT. Its protein is CASSLGQGNTGELFF.

This clone was seen a few times. V usage is TRBV4-1 and J usage is TRBJ2-3, with TRBD2 matching 9 bases. CDR1 MGHRA and CDR2 YSYEKL come from the germline V gene. V lost 1 base to trimming and J lost 6 bases; unmatched junction nucleotides: 5. This CDR3 has 15 amino acids. CDR3 sequence reads: CASSQGGLAPDTQYF. CDR3 nucleotides: TGCGCCAGCAGCCAAGGGGGACTAGCACCGGATACGCAGTATTTT.